These 30 T cell receptor beta chains came from one sample sequenced in a study of blood T cell repertoires in COVID-19. Here immunoSEQ multiplex PCR was the method, and the copy in TCRdb shows in-frame clones only, minus some. The sample lists hundreds of thousands of clones, more than 85% occurring once. Sequences were obtained from PBMCs or T cells enriched from blood (not recorded which). All receptors come from a woman younger than 45 who had recovered from COVID-19.

This chain connects TRBV9 to TRBJ2-5, with D perhaps TRBD1 (6 bases). Germline CDR1 SGDLS, CDR2 YYNGEE. With 3 bases removed from V and 1 base from J, the gap between germline ends came to 16 bases. CDR3 size: 16 residues. The CDR3 DNA follows: TGTGCCAGCAGCGGGACGAGGGGGAGAGGCCAAGAGACCCAGTACTTC. As protein: CASSGTRGRGQETQYF.

This clone was counted once. V is TRBV30 and J is TRBJ1-6, with D possibly TRBD1 on 5 matching bases. Germline CDR1 reads GTSNPN; CDR2 reads SVGIG (reference sequence). The CDR3 is 14 amino acids. V was pared by 0 bases and J by 8 bases, with 11 bases between. CDR3 nucleotide sequence: TGTGCCTGGAGTGTGGGTAGGGGTTATTCACCCCTCCACTTT. Its translation is CAWSVGRGYSPLHF.

The CDR3 loop is CASSQVPPPAGTDTQYF. CDR3 sequence (DNA): TGTGCCAGCAGCCAAGTACCACCACCCGCGGGCACAGATACGCAGTATTTT. This sequence joins TRBV14 and TRBJ2-3; D is undetermined. V was pared by 1 base and J by 1 base, with 15 bases between. The CDR3 contains 17 residues. Germline CDR1 reads SGHDN; CDR2 reads FVKESK.

This sequence joins TRBV11-2 and TRBJ2-1; 8 bases line up with TRBD2. The CDR3 loop spans 16 amino acids. Per germline, CDR1 SGHAT and CDR2 FQNNGV. Trimming cost V 3 bases and J 2 bases; bases outside gene matches: 6. CDR3 region: CASSFTGGRTYNEQFF. The CDR3 DNA is TGTGCCAGCAGCTTTACGGGGGGGCGAACCTACAATGAGCAGTTCTTC. The whole variable domain, remainder taken from reference TRBV11-2 and TRBJ2-1, is EAGVAQSPRYKIIEKRQSVAFWCNPISGHATLYWYQQILGQGPKLLIQFQNNGVVDDSQLPKDRFSAERLKGVDSTLKIQPAKLEDSAVYLCASSFTGGRTYNEQFFGPGTRLTVL.

This clone was seen only a few times. The chain uses TRBV7-9 and TRBJ1-4; D might be TRBD1 (5 bases). Germline loops: CDR1 SEHNR, CDR2 FQNEAQ (reference sequence). CDR3 length equals 16 residues. V lost 5 bases to trimming and J lost 3 bases, with 16 bases between them. CDR3 protein: CASSRPPGGSNEKLFF. Written as DNA, the CDR3 is TGTGCCAGCAGCAGACCCCCGGGGGGATCTAATGAAAAACTGTTTTTT.

The gene calls are TRBV6-5 and TRBJ1-6; D gene unclear. Germline CDR1 MNHEY, CDR2 SVGAGI. The CDR3 loop spans 12 amino acids. Trimming took off 2 bases at V and 12 bases at J, with 8 bases between the two ends. CDR3 DNA sequence: TGTGCCAGCAGTTACCGAGAATTACCCCTCCACTTT. It translates to CASSYRELPLHF.

The CDR3 spells CASSIFPRTGGGLIRGYTF. In nucleotides, the CDR3 is TGTGCCAGTAGTATTTTCCCCCGGACAGGGGGCGGATTAATTCGGGGCTACACCTTC. V and J are TRBV19 and TRBJ1-2, with 11 positions matching TRBD1. Trimming removed 3 bases from V and 8 bases from J; junction bases left unmatched: 20. Germline values: CDR1 LNHDA, CDR2 SQIVND (reference sequence). This CDR3 has 19 residues.

V usage is TRBV10-2 and J usage is TRBJ2-5; no definite D call. This CDR3 is 13 amino acids long. Trimming took off 4 bases at V and 1 base at J, with 7 bases between the two ends. Germline V gives CDR1 WSHSY, CDR2 SAAADI. Written as DNA, the CDR3 is TGCGCCAGCAGTGGACACCTCCAAGAGACCCAGTACTTC. Translated, it gives CASSGHLQETQYF.

The CDR3 loop reads CASSENWEGYEQYF. The CDR3 DNA follows: TGTGCCAGCAGTGAAAATTGGGAGGGCTACGAGCAGTACTTC. The chain recombines TRBV6-1 with TRBJ2-7; 7 positions match TRBD2. Germline assignment: CDR1 MNHNS and CDR2 SASEGT. The CDR3 is 14 residues long. The V gene end was trimmed by 2 bases and the J gene end by 3 bases; junction bases not matched to a gene: 4.

This sequence joins TRBV11-2 and TRBJ2-7; D possibly corresponds to TRBD1 (5 bases). The germline V gene has CDR1 SGHAT and CDR2 FQNNGV. V lost 0 bases to trimming and J lost 1 base, with 7 bases between them. The CDR3 length is 14 residues. This CDR3 is CASSLDPGSYEQYF. The CDR3 coding sequence is TGTGCCAGCAGCTTAGATCCAGGGTCCTACGAGCAGTACTTC.

The CDR3 coding sequence is TGTGCCACCAGCAGAGATGGGCGGTTTGAGGGCCCGGGAAATGAGCAGTTCTTC. It yields the protein CATSRDGRFEGPGNEQFF. This rearrangement joins TRBV15 to TRBJ2-1, with D possibly being TRBD2 (5 bases). Trimming took 0 bases from V and 7 from J, leaving 22 bases between them. Germline assignment: CDR1 LNHNV and CDR2 YYDKDF (reference sequence). This CDR3 is built from 18 residues.

This rearrangement joins TRBV5-1 to TRBJ1-1; weak D call: TRBD1 (6 bases). Germline assignment: CDR1 SGHRS and CDR2 YFSETQ. This CDR3 region has 13 residues. V was trimmed by 4 bases and J by 1 base, leaving 8 bases between them. The CDR3 nucleotides are TGCGCCAGCAGCGGACAGCGGAACACTGAAGCTTTCTTT. Protein product: CASSGQRNTEAFF.

The gene calls are TRBV12-3 or TRBV12-4 and TRBJ2-1; D perhaps matches TRBD2 (5 bases). V lost 5 bases to trimming and J lost 8 bases, with 7 bases between them. The CDR3 contains 11 residues. The CDR3 region is CASSRRDEQFF. The CDR3 DNA reads TGTGCCAGCAGTCGGCGGGATGAGCAGTTCTTC.

CDR3 sequence reads: CASSPSYNEQFF. CDR3 in DNA: TGTGCCAGCAGCCCCAGCTACAATGAGCAGTTCTTC. This chain uses TRBV4-2 with TRBJ2-1; D remains unclear. Germline CDR1 is LGHNA and CDR2 is YNFKEQ. V lost 4 bases and J lost 3, with 4 bases in between. The CDR3 has 12 amino acids.

J is TRBJ2-7 and V is TRBV27; TRBD2 might be the D (6 bases). CDR3 length equals 14 residues. Trimming pared 0 bases from V and 7 bases from J, leaving 13 bases between. The V gene's germline CDR1 is MNHEY and CDR2 SMNVEV (reference sequence). The CDR3 region has the DNA TGTGCCAGCAGTTTATCGTGGCTAGCGAATGAGCAGTACTTC. This sequence encodes CASSLSWLANEQYF.

The chain recombines TRBV7-2 with TRBJ1-5; 9 bases agree with TRBD1. The CDR3 contains 14 residues. J lost 4 bases, V lost 5 bases, and 3 bases had no gene match. The germline CDR1 and CDR2 sequences are SGHTA and FQGNSA. CDR3 nucleotides: TGTGCCAGCAGCGTCGGGACAGGGAATCAGCCCCAGCATTTT. Translated, it gives CASSVGTGNQPQHF.

V gene TRBV7-9 combines with J gene TRBJ1-2; 8 bases are a match to TRBD1. Germline V gives CDR1 SEHNR, CDR2 FQNEAQ (reference sequence). The CDR3 contains 15 residues. V gave up 5 bases and J gave up 6 bases; unmatched junction bases: 11. CDR3 region: CASSQEFRGLDGYTF. DNA for the CDR3: TGTGCCAGCAGCCAAGAGTTCAGGGGGCTGGATGGCTACACCTTC.

Of note for this clone: The DNA is left out, because the CDR3 cannot be placed on it with certainty; the CDR3 is given as TCRdb lists it. The chain recombines TRBV29-1 with TRBJ2-5; the table's TRBD1 call for D was not verified on the DNA. 15 amino acids form the CDR3, both terminal residues included. CDR1 and CDR2 from the germline V gene are SQVTM and ANQGSEA. CDR3 loop: CSVAPRTDILETQYF.

This clone occurred once. The chain couples TRBV5-6 to TRBJ1-2; 9 bases match TRBD1. This CDR3 is 14 amino acids long. The trim removed 2 bases at V and 7 bases at J, leaving 6 bases unmatched. From germline, CDR1 is SGHDT and CDR2 YYEEEE. The CDR3 sequence: CASSFYDRGGGYTF. As DNA, the CDR3 is TGTGCCAGCAGCTTTTACGACAGGGGGGGTGGCTACACCTTC.

The chain has TRBV28 and TRBJ1-2; the match to TRBD1 covers 9 bases. CDR1 is MDHEN, CDR2 SYDVKM, per germline. V gave up 7 bases and J gave up 5 bases; unmatched junction bases: 8. This CDR3 has 14 amino acids. CDR3 in DNA: TGTGCCAGCACCGACAGGGGGTTCGGGTATGGCTACACCTTC. Translation gives CASTDRGFGYGYTF.

The chain combines TRBV15 with TRBJ1-4; tentative D call: TRBD1 (5 bases). Between the trimmed V and J ends, which lost 1 base and 5 bases, there was a span of 11 bases. The CDR3 runs 15 residues. Germline CDR1 LNHNV, CDR2 YYDKDF (reference sequence). The CDR3 DNA sequence: TGTGCCACCAGCAGAGGCCTCGGGGGAAATGAAAAACTGTTTTTT. Translation gives CATSRGLGGNEKLFF.

The chain employs TRBV2 and TRBJ1-2, with D hard to call. Per the germline V gene, CDR1 is SNHLY and CDR2 is FYNNEI. This CDR3 contains 13 residues. The V gene lost 6 bases and the J gene lost 1 base, with 9 bases spanning the gap. CDR3 residues: CASRDRDNYGYTF. DNA of the CDR3: TGTGCCAGCAGGGACCGGGATAACTATGGCTACACCTTC.

This clone was observed a single time. The rearrangement joins TRBV2 to TRBJ1-5, with 8 bases identical to TRBD1. V dropped 4 bases and J dropped 6; count of bases not matched to a gene: 5. Germline CDR1 and CDR2: SNHLY and FYNNEI. The CDR3 contains 14 residues. In DNA, the CDR3 is TGTGCCAGCAGTGGGACAGGGCTCGGTCAGCCCCAGCATTTT. This translates into CASSGTGLGQPQHF.

This clone has only a few counts. The rearrangement uses TRBV3-1 (or the pseudogene TRBV3-2) and TRBJ2-1; D perhaps matches TRBD2 (6 bases). Germline CDR1 reads LGHDT; CDR2 reads YNNKEL (reference sequence). This CDR3 is built from 16 residues. With 4 bases removed from V and 5 bases from J, the gap between germline ends came to 18 bases. CDR3 sequence (DNA): TGTGCCAGCAGCCTTCATCGGTTAGCGGCGAACAATGAGCAGTTCTTC. Protein sequence: CASSLHRLAANNEQFF.

V and J are TRBV11-1 and TRBJ2-1, with D maybe TRBD1 (6 bases). With 4 bases removed from V and 3 bases from J, the gap between germline ends came to 7 bases. CDR1 is SGHAT, CDR2 FQDESV, per germline (reference sequence). The CDR3 runs 13 residues. CDR3 nucleotide sequence: TGTGCCAGCAGCTCGGACAGCTACAATGAGCAGTTCTTC. Protein sequence: CASSSDSYNEQFF. Looking up the rest from reference TRBV11-1 and TRBJ2-1 gives the full variable domain: EAEVAQSPRYKITEKSQAVAFWCDPISGHATLYWYRQILGQGPELLVQFQDESVVDDSQLPKDRFSAERLKGVDSTLKIQPAELGDSAMYLCASSSDSYNEQFFGPGTRLTVL.

The chain carries TRBV5-6 and TRBJ2-5; a possible D gene is TRBD1 (5 bases). The germline V gene has CDR1 SGHDT and CDR2 YYEEEE. V lost 1 base and J lost 0, with 13 bases in between. The length of the CDR3 is 16 residues. The DNA for the CDR3 is TGTGCCAGCAGCTTGAGGGGCTCCTTGTACCAAGAGACCCAGTACTTC. Its protein is CASSLRGSLYQETQYF.

CDR3 bases: TGTGCTAGTGGTTTGGGGTTCGGCCGAGGGTACGAGCAGTACTTC. Translated, it gives CASGLGFGRGYEQYF. The genes are TRBV12-5 and TRBJ2-7; D might be TRBD2 (5 bases). CDR1 LGHNT and CDR2 FRNRAP come from the germline V gene. V shed 1 base and J shed 4 bases, with 14 bases lying between them. The CDR3 totals 15 residues.

J is TRBJ2-3 and V is TRBV28, with TRBD1 matching over 8 bases. The junction had 5 bases not matched to a gene; V was cut back by 5 bases and J by 4 bases. Germline CDR1 reads MDHEN; CDR2 reads SYDVKM. The CDR3 contains 14 residues. CDR3 sequence (DNA): TGTGCCAGCAGTCCGACAGGGGCGGCAGATACGCAGTATTTT. This sequence encodes CASSPTGAADTQYF.

This chain's CDR3 is CASSQDSGSGQPQHF. The CDR3 DNA is TGTGCCAGCAGCCAAGATTCGGGGAGTGGTCAGCCCCAGCATTTT. This chain connects TRBV3-1 (or the pseudogene TRBV3-2) to TRBJ1-5; D is unclear. The CDR3 has 15 residues. V was pared by 0 bases and J by 6 bases, with 12 bases between. Germline V gives CDR1 LGHDT, CDR2 YNNKEL (reference sequence).

This chain connects TRBV27 to TRBJ2-5; D possibly corresponds to TRBD2 (7 bases). Germline V lookup: CDR1 MNHEY, CDR2 SMNVEV (reference sequence). Trimming took off 6 bases at V and 4 bases at J, with 15 bases between the two ends. This CDR3 is built from 14 residues. In nucleotides, the CDR3 is TGTGCCAGCAGACATTTGGGGGGGCTAGAGACCCAGTACTTC. It encodes CASRHLGGLETQYF.